This is a list of T cell receptor beta chains from one sample in a study of neoadjuvant anti-PD-1 for oral cavity cancer. Repertoires were generated with immunoSEQ multiplex PCR, while TCRdb's copy carries only in-frame clones and drops some. The data contain about 32,000 clones, 80% of them seen just once; the ten biggest clones take up 3% to 4%. The sequencing here drew on PBMCs, taken after nivolumab (anti-PD-1) treatment. These receptors all come from a person between 35 and 79 years old with oral cavity squamous cell carcinoma. CDR3s include the opening cysteine and the closing phenylalanine or tryptophan. A D gene is named only where the DNA matches it firmly. Clone size is given for some rows only: seen once, a few or many times, or a class if the clone is expanded.

TRBV7-2	.	TRBJ2-7	.	TGTGCCAGCAGCCCCCAGGGTATCTACGAGCAGTACTTC	CASSPQGIYEQYF
TRBV6-5	.	TRBJ1-3	.	TGTGCCAGCAGTTATGGGGATTCTGGAAACACCATATATTTT	CASSYGDSGNTIYF
TRBV11-2	once	TRBJ2-1	.	TGTGCCAGCAGCATACCGGGCACTTACAATGAGCAGTTCTTC	CASSIPGTYNEQFF
TRBV10-1	few	TRBJ2-1	.	TGCGCCAGCAGTAGGGACGGTAATGAGCAGTTCTTC	CASSRDGNEQFF
TRBV5-1	.	TRBJ2-7	TRBD1	TGCGCCAGCAGCTCGGGACAGGGATACTACGAGCAGTACTTC	CASSSGQGYYEQYF
TRBV20-1	few	TRBJ1-3	.	TGCAGTGCTAGTTTCGGAAACACCATATATTTT	CSASFGNTIYF
TRBV5-1	.	TRBJ2-2	TRBD2	TGCGCCAGCAGCGCGGGACTAGGGAGCTCCGGGGAGCTGTTTTTT	CASSAGLGSSGELFF
TRBV15	once	TRBJ1-1	.	TGTGCCACCAGCAGAGATCGGAGGACTGAAGCTTTCTTT	CATSRDRRTEAFF
TRBV6-5	.	TRBJ2-7	.	TGTGCCAGCACAGAGACAAACTACGAGCAGTACTTC	CASTETNYEQYF
TRBV7-6	.	TRBJ2-3	.	TGTGCCAGCAGCTCCTCGTCGTTCATTGATACGCAGTATTTT	CASSSSSFIDTQYF
TRBV28	.	TRBJ1-2	TRBD1	TGTGCCAGCAGTCGCCCGGGACAGGGGGCGAGAAACTATGGCTACACCTTC	CASSRPGQGARNYGYTF
TRBV7-8	.	TRBJ1-5	.	TGTGCCAGCAGCGATATGCGGACGGTCAATAGCAATCAGCCCCAGCATTTT	CASSDMRTVNSNQPQHF
TRBV7-2	.	TRBJ2-4	.	TGTGCCAGCAGCTTAAACCCCCCCTGGGACATTCAGTACTTC	CASSLNPPWDIQYF
TRBV7-6	once	TRBJ1-6	.	TGTGCCAGCAGCTTAGAGGCTAGCCGGAAGAATTCACCCCTCCACTTT	CASSLEASRKNSPLHF
TRBV5-4	.	TRBJ2-5	.	TGTGCCAGCAGCTTGGCCGGGCAGGGGGAGACCCAGTACTTC	CASSLAGQGETQYF
TRBV5-6	.	TRBJ2-7	TRBD1	TGTGCCAGCAGCCCATGGACAGGCGAGCAGTACTTC	CASSPWTGEQYF
TRBV29-1	.	TRBJ2-7	TRBD1	TGCAGCGTTGAATTACGACAGGGGATCGACGAGCAGTACTTC	CSVELRQGIDEQYF
TRBV23-1	.	TRBJ1-5	.	TGCGCCAGCAGTCAATTTTATAGCAATCAGCCCCAGCATTTT	CASSQFYSNQPQHF
TRBV5-6	.	TRBJ2-7	.	TGTGCCAGCAGCTTGTTAGAATGGGCCACCAGCTCCTACGAGCAGTACTTC	CASSLLEWATSSYEQYF
TRBV11-2	.	TRBJ2-2	.	TGTGCCAGCAGCCCCTCCGCGGGGGCGGACACCGGGGAGCTGTTTTTT	CASSPSAGADTGELFF
TRBV9	.	TRBJ2-7	TRBD1	TGTGCCAGCAGCGCATCGACAGGGTCCAGCTCCTACGAGCAGTACTTC	CASSASTGSSSYEQYF
TRBV7-6	.	TRBJ2-7	TRBD1	TGTGCCAGCAGCGGAGGGGACAGGGGTTACGAGCAGTACTTC	CASSGGDRGYEQYF
TRBV11-2	.	TRBJ2-4	.	TGTGCCAGCAGTATACAGGGAAGTTCGAACATTCAGTACTTC	CASSIQGSSNIQYF
TRBV11-2	.	TRBJ2-7	TRBD1	TGTGCCAGCAGCGACCAACGACAGGGCTACGAGCAGTACTTC	CASSDQRQGYEQYF
TRBV5-3	few	TRBJ2-5	.	TGTGCCAGAAGCTTGGCTCGGTTGTGGACCCAGTACTTC	CARSLARLWTQYF
TRBV7-9	.	TRBJ2-1	.	TGTGCCAGCAGCTTAGCGGGGGCAGTTTACAATGAGCAGTTCTTC	CASSLAGAVYNEQFF
TRBV6-1	.	TRBJ2-2	TRBD2	TGTGCCAGCAGTGAATACCGGGACTATGAACGCACCGGGGAGCTGTTTTTT	CASSEYRDYERTGELFF
TRBV7-2	.	TRBJ2-1	TRBD1	TGTGCCAGCAGCCTAGGACAGGGGTCTTACAATGAGCAGTTCTTC	CASSLGQGSYNEQFF
TRBV7-2	.	TRBJ2-5	.	TGTGCCAGCAGCCCCCTGGGGGGGCGGTTGGGTGAGACCCAGTACTTC	CASSPLGGRLGETQYF
TRBV20-1	.	TRBJ2-7	.	TGCAGTGCTAGGGGGAACGAGCAGTACTTC	CSARGNEQYF
TRBV13	.	TRBJ2-7	.	TGTGCCAGCAGCTTAGGCCGGCAGCCCTCCTACGAGCAGTACTTC	CASSLGRQPSYEQYF
TRBV4-1	.	TRBJ2-7	TRBD1	TGCGCCAGCAGCCAAGTTGATGCAGGGGGCTACAAGCAGTACTTC	CASSQVDAGGYKQYF
TRBV18	.	TRBJ2-7	.	TGTGCCAGCTCACCCCGACCTGGTGGTAACGAGCAGTACTTC	CASSPRPGGNEQYF